Described below is a single T cell receptor beta chain sequence and its context. Assay used: immunoSEQ multiplex PCR; TCRdb lists only in-frame clones, some missing. Among some 120,000 clones listed, roughly 79% were seen once. The CDR3 extends over 16 amino acids. Germline V gene lookup returns CDR1 SGDLS and CDR2 YYNGEE. Unmatched junction bases numbered 8, after V lost 1 base and J lost 6 bases. This sample was taken from a study of blood T cell repertoires in COVID-19. Study at large: T cells, B-cell-depleted T cells, or PBMCs supplied cDNA or gDNA.

The sequence was obtained from a human donor in a cohort sampled during active COVID-19. The chain employs TRBV9 and TRBJ2-1, with 9 bases identical to TRBD1. The sample comprised peripheral blood. The CDR3 is CASSVNDRGMVNEQFF. The CDR3 DNA is TGTGCCAGCAGCGTAAATGACAGGGGGATGGTCAATGAGCAGTTCTTC.